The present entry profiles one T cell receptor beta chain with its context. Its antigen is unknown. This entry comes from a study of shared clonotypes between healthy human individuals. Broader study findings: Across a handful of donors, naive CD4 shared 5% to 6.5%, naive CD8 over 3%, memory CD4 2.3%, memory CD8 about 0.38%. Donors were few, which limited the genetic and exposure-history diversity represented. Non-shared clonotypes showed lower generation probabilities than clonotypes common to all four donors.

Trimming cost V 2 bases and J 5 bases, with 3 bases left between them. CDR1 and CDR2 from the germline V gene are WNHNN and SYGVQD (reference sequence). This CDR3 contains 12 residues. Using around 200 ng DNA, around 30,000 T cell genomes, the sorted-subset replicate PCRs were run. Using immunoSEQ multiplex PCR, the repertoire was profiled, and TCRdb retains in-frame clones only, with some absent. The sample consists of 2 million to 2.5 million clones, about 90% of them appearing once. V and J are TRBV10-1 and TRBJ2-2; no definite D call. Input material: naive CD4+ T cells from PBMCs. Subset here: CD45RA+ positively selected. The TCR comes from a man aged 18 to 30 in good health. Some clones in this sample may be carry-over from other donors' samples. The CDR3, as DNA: TGCGCCAGCAGTGAGCGGACCGGGGAGCTGTTTTTT. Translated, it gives CASSERTGELFF.